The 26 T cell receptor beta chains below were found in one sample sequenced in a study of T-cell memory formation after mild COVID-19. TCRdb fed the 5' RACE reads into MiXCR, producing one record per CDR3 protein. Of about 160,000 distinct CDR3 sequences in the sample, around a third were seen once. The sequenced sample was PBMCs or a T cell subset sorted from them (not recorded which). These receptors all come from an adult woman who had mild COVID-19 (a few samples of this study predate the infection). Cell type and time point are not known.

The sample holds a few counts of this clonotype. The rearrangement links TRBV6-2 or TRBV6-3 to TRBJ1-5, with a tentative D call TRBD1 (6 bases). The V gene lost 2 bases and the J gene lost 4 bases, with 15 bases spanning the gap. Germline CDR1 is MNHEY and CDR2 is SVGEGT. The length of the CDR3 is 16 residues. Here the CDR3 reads CASSYPVGTLNQPQHF. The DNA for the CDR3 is TGTGCCAGCAGTTACCCCGTCGGGACACTTAATCAGCCCCAGCATTTT.

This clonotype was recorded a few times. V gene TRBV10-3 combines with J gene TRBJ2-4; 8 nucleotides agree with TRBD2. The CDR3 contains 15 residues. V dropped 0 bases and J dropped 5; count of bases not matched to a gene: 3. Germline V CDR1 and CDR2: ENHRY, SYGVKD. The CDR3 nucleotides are TGTGCCATCAGTGAGTCTCGTAGCGGGGAAAACATTCAGTACTTC. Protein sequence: CAISESRSGENIQYF.

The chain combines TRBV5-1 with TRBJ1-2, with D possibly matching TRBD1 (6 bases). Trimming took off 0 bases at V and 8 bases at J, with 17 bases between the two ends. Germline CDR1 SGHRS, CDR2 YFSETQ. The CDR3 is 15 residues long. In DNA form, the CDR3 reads TGCGCCAGCAGCTTGGCCGACGGGGGCGCACAGGGCTACACCTTC. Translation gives CASSLADGGAQGYTF. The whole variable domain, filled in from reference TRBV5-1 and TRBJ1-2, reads KAGVTQTPRYLIKTRGQQVTLSCSPISGHRSVSWYQQTPGQGLQFLFEYFSETQRNKGNFPGRFSGRQFSNSRSEMNVSTLELGDSALYLCASSLADGGAQGYTFGSGTRLTVV.

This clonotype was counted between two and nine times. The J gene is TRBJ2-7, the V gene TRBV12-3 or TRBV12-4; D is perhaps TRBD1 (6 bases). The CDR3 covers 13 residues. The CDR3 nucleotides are TGTGCGGTTGGACAGAGGAAAACGGCCGAGCAGTACTTC. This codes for CAVGQRKTAEQYF.

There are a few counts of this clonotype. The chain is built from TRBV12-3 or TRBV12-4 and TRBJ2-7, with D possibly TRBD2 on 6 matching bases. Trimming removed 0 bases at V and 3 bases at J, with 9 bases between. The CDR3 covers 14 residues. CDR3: CASSLAGGDYEQYF. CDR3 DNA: TGTGCCAGCAGTTTAGCGGGCGGGGACTACGAGCAGTACTTC.

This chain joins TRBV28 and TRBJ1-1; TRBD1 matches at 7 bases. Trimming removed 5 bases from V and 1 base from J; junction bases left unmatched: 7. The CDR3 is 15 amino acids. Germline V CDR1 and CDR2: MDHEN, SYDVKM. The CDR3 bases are TGTGCCAGCAGTCCCTCAACAGGGGCGAACACTGAAGCTTTCTTT. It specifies CASSPSTGANTEAFF.

The CDR3 sequence: CATSGPPMAPNTNEQFF. In DNA, the CDR3 is TGTGCCACCAGCGGACCTCCCATGGCCCCAAACACTAATGAGCAGTTCTTC. The chain couples TRBV15 to TRBJ2-1, with D unclear. With 5 bases removed from V and 7 bases from J, the gap between germline ends came to 24 bases. Per germline, CDR1 LNHNV and CDR2 YYDKDF (reference sequence). There are 17 residues in the CDR3. Looking up the rest from reference TRBV15 and TRBJ2-1 gives the full variable domain: DAMVIQNPRYQVTQFGKPVTLSCSQTLNHNVMYWYQQKSSQAPKLLFHYYDKDFNNEADTPDNFQSRRPNTSFCFLDIRSPGLGDTAMYLCATSGPPMAPNTNEQFFGPGTRLTVL.

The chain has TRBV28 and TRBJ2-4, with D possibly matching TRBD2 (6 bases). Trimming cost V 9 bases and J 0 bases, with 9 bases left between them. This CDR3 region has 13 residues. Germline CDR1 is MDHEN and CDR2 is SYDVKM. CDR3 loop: CASRDLAKNIQYF. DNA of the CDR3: TGTGCCAGTAGGGACTTAGCCAAAAACATTCAGTACTTC.

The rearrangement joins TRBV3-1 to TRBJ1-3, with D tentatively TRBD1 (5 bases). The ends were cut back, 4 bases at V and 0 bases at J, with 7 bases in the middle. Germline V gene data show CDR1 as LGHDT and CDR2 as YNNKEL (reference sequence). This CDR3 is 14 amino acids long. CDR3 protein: CASSRGFSGNTIYF. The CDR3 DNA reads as TGTGCCAGCAGCCGGGGGTTCTCTGGAAACACCATATATTTT. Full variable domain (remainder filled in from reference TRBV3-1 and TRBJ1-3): DTAVSQTPKYLVTQMGNDKSIKCEQNLGHDTMYWYKQDSKKFLKIMFSYNNKELIINETVPNRFSPKSPDKAHLNLHINSLELGDSAVYFCASSRGFSGNTIYFGEGSWLTVV.

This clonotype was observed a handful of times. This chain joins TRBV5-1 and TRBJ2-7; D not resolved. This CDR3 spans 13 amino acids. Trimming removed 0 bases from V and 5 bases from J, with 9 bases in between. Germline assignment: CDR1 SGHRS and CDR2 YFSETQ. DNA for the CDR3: TGCGCCAGCAGCTTGGCTTCCCTCAACGAGCAGTACTTC. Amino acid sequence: CASSLASLNEQYF.

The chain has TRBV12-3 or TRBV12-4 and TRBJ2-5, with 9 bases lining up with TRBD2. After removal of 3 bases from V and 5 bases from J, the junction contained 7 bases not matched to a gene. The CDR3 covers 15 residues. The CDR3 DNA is TGTGCCAGCAGTTTCATGGCGGGGGGGGCCGAGACCCAGTACTTC. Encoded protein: CASSFMAGGAETQYF.

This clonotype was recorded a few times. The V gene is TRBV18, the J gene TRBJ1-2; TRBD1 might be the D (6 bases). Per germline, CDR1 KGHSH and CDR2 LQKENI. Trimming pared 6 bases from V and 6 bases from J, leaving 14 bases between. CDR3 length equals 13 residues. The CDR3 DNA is TGTGCCAGCTCGTCGGGGGGCAGCGATGGCTACACCTTC. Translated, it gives CASSSGGSDGYTF.

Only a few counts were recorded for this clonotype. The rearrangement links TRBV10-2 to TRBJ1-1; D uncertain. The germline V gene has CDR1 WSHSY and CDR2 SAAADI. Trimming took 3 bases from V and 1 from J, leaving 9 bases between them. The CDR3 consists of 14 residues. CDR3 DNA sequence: TGCGCCAGCAGTGATAGGGCAGGGAACACTGAAGCTTTCTTT. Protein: CASSDRAGNTEAFF.

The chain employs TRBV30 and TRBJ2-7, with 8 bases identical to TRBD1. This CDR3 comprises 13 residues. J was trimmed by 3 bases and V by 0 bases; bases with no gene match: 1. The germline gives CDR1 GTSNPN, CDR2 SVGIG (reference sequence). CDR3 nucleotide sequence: TGTGCCTGGAGTGTTACAGGGGGCTACGAGCAGTACTTC. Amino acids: CAWSVTGGYEQYF. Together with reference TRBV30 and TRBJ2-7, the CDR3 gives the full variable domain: SQTIHQWPATLVQPVGSPLSLECTVEGTSNPNLYWYRQAAGRGLQLLFYSVGIGQISSEVPQNLSASRPQDRQFILSSKKLLLSDSGFYLCAWSVTGGYEQYFGPGTRLTVT.

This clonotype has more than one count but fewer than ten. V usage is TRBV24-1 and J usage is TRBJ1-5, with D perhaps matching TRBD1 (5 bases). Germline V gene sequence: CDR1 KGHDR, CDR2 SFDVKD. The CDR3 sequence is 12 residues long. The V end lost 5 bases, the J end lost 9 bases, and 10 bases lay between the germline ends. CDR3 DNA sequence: TGTGCCACCAGTGCCCGGGGCTGGCCCCAGCATTTT. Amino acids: CATSARGWPQHF.

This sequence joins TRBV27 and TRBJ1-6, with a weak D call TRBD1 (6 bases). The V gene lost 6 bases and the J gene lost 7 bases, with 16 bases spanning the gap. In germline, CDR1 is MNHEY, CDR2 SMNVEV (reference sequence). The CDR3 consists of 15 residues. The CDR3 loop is CASRAGGARNSPLHF. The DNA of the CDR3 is TGTGCCAGCAGGGCCGGGGGCGCACGGAATTCACCCCTCCACTTT.

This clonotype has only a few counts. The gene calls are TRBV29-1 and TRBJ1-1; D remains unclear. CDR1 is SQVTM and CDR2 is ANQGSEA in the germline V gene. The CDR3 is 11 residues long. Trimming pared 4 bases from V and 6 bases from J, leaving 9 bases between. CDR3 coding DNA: TGCAGCGTTGTCGGGATGTCTGAAGCTTTCTTT. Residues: CSVVGMSEAFF.

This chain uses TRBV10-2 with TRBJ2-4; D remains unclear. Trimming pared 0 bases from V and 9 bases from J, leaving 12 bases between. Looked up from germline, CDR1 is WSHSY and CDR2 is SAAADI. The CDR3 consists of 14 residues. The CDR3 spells CASSESPLVVIQYF. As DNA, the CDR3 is TGCGCCAGCAGTGAGTCGCCCCTAGTGGTCATTCAGTACTTC.

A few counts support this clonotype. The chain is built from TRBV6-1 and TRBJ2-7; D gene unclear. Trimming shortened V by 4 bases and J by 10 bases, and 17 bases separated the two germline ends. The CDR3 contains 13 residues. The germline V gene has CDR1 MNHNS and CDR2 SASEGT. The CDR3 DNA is TGTGCCAGCAGTGGGGGTATTCGGCTGGACCAGTACTTC. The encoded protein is CASSGGIRLDQYF.

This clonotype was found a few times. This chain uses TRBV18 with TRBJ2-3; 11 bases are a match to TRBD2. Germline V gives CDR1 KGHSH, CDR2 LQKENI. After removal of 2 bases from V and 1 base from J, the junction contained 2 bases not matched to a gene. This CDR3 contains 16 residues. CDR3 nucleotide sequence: TGTGCCAGCTCACCAGGACTAGCGGGCCGCACAGATACGCAGTATTTT. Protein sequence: CASSPGLAGRTDTQYF.

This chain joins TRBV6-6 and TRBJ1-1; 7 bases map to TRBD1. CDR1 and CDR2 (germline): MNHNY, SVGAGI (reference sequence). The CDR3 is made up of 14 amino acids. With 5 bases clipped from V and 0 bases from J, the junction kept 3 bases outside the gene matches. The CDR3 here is CASSGTVLNTEAFF. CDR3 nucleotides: TGTGCCAGCAGTGGGACAGTCCTGAACACTGAAGCTTTCTTT.

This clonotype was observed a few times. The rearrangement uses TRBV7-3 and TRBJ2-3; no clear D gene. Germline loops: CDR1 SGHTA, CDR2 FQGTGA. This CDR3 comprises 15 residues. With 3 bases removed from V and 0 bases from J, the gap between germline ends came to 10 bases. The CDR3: CASSFLGSSTDTQYF. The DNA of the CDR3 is TGTGCCAGCAGCTTTTTGGGGTCTAGCACAGATACGCAGTATTTT.

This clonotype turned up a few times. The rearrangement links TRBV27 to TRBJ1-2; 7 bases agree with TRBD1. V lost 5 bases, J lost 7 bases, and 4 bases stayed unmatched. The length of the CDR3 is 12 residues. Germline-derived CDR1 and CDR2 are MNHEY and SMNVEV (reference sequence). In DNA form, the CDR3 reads TGTGCCAGCAGTGTAGGGGGCATTGGCTACACCTTC. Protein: CASSVGGIGYTF.

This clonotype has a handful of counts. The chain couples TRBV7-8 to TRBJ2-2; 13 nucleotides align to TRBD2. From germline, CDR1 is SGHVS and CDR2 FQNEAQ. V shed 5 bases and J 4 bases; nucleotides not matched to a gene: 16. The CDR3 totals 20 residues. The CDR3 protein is CASSPWTSGRPRISTGELFF. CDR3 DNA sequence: TGTGCCAGCAGCCCTTGGACTAGCGGGAGACCCCGTATTAGCACCGGGGAGCTGTTTTTT.

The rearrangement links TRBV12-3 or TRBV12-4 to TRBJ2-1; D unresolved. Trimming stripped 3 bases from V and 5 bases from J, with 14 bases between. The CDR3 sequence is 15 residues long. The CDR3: CASSFRQAGDNEQFF. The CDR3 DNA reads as TGTGCCAGCAGTTTCCGGCAGGCTGGGGACAATGAGCAGTTCTTC.

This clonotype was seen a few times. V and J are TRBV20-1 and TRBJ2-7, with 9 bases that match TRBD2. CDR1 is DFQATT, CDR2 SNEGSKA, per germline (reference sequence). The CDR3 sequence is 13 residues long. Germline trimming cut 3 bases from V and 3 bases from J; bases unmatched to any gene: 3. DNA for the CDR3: TGCAGTGCTAGCGGGACTAGCAACTACGAGCAGTACTTC. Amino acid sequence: CSASGTSNYEQYF.